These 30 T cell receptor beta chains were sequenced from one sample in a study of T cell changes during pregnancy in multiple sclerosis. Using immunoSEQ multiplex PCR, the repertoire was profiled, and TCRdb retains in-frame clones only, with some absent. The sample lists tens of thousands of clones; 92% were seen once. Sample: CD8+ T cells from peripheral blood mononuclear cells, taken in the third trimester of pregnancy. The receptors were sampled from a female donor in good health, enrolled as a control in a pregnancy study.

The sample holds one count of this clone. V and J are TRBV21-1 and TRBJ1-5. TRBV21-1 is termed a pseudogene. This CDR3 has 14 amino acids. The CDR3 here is CASSKARGMEPQHF. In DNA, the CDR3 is TGTGCCAGCAGCAAAGCGCGGGGTATGGAGCCCCAGCATTTT.

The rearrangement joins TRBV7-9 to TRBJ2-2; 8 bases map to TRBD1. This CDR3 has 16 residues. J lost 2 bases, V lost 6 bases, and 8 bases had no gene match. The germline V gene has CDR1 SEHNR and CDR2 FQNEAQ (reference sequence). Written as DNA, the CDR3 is TGTGCCAGCAGACAGGCCGGGACAGGAAACACCGGGGAGCTGTTTTTT. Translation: CASRQAGTGNTGELFF.

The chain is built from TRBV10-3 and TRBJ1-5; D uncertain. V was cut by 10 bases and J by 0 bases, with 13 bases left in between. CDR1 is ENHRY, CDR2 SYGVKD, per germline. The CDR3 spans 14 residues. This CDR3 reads CATGGLISNQPQHF. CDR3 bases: TGTGCCACCGGAGGGCTAATTAGCAATCAGCCCCAGCATTTT.

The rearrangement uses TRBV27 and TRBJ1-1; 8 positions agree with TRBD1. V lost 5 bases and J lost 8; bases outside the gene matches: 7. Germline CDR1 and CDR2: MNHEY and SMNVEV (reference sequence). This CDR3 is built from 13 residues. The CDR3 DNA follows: TGTGCCAGCAGTCCATCGACAGGGGCCGAAGCTTTCTTT. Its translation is CASSPSTGAEAFF.

This chain's CDR3 is CASSQDLGTGVHILHF. The CDR3 DNA follows: TGCGCCAGCAGCCAAGATCTCGGGACAGGGGTACACATCCTCCACTTT. The rearrangement uses TRBV4-3 and TRBJ1-6, with 10 nucleotides matching TRBD1. The germline V gene encodes CDR1 LGHNA and CDR2 YSLEER. V lost 0 bases to trimming and J lost 15 bases; unmatched junction nucleotides: 11. The CDR3 contains 16 residues.

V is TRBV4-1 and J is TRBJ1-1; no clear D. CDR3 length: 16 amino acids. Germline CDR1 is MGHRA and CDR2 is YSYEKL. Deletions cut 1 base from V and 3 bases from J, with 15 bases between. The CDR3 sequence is CASSQGPYIGDTEAFF. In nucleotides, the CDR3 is TGCGCCAGCAGCCAAGGCCCCTACATCGGAGACACTGAAGCTTTCTTT.

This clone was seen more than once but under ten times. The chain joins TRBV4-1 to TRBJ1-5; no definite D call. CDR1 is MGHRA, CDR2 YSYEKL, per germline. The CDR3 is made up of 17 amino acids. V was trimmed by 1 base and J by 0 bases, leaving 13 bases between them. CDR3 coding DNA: TGCGCCAGCAGCCAAGGAGATACTGATTATAGCAATCAGCCCCAGCATTTT. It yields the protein CASSQGDTDYSNQPQHF.

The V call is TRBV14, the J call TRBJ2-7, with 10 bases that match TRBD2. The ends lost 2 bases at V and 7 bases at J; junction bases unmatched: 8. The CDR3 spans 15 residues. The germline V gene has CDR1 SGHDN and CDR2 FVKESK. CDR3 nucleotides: TGTGCCAGCAGCCAACCTACTAGCGGGGCCCGGGAGCAGTACTTC. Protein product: CASSQPTSGAREQYF.

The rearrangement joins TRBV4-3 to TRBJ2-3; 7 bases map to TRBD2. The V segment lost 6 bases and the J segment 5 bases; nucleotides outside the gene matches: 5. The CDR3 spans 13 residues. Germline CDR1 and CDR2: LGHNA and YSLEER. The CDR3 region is CASSRTSVDTQYF. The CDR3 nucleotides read TGCGCCAGCAGTCGAACTAGCGTAGATACGCAGTATTTT.

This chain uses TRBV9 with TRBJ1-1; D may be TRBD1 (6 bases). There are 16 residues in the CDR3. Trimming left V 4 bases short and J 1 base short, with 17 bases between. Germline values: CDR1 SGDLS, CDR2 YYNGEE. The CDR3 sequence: CASSIRQDLENTEAFF. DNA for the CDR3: TGTGCCAGCAGCATCAGACAGGATCTCGAGAACACTGAAGCTTTCTTT.

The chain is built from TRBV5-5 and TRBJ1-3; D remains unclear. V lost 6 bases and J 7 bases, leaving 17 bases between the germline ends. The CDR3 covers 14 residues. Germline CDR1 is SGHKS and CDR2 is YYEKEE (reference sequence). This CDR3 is CASTLSYSENTIYF. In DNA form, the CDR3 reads TGTGCCAGCACCCTTAGCTACTCGGAGAACACCATATATTTT.

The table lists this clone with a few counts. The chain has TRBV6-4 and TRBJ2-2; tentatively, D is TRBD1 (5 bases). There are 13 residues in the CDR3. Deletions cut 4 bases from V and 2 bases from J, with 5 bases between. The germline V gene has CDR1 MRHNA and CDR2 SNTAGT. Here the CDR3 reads CASSGTNTGELFF. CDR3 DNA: TGTGCCAGCAGTGGGACAAACACCGGGGAGCTGTTTTTT.

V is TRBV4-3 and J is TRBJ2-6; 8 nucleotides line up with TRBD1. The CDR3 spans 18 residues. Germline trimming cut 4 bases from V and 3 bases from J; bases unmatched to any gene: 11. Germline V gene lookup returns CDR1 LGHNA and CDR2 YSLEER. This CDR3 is CASSRGQGDLDGANVLTF. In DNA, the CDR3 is TGCGCCAGCAGCCGAGGACAGGGCGATTTAGATGGGGCCAACGTCCTGACTTTC.

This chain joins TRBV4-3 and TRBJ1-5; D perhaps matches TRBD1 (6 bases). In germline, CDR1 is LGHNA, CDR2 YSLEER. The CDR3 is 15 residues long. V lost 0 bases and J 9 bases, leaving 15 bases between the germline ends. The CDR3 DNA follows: TGCGCCAGCAGCCAAGACCGGGACACATCGTTGCCCCAGCATTTT. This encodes CASSQDRDTSLPQHF.

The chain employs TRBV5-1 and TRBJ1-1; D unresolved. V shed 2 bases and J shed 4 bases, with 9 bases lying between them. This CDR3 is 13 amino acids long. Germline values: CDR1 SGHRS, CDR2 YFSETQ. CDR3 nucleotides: TGCGCCAGCAGCTTAATCCGGGGCACTGAAGCTTTCTTT. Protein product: CASSLIRGTEAFF.

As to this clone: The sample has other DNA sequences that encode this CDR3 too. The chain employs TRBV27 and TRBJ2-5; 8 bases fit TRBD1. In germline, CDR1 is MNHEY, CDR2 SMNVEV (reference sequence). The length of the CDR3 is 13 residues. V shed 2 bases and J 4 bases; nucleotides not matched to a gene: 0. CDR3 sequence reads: CASSLDRGETQYF. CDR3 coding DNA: TGTGCCAGCAGTTTAGACAGGGGAGAGACCCAGTACTTC.

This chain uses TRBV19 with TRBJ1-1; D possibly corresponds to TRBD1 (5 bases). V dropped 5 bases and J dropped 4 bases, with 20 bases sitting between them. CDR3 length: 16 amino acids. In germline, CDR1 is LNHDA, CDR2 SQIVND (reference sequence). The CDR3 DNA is TGTGCCAGTAGTCCCTTCGACGGGTTAAGGGGCACTGAAGCTTTCTTT. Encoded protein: CASSPFDGLRGTEAFF.

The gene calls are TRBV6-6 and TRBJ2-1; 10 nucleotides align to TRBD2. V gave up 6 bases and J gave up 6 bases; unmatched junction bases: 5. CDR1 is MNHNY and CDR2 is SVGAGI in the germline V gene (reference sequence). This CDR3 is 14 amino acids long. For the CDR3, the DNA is TGTGCCAGCAGCAACGGACTAGCGGTCAATGAGCAGTTCTTC. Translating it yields CASSNGLAVNEQFF.

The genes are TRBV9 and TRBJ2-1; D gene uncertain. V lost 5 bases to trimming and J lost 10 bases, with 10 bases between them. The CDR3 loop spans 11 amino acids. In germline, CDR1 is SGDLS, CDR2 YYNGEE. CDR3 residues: CASSISVEQFF. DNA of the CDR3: TGTGCCAGCAGTATCAGCGTGGAGCAGTTCTTC. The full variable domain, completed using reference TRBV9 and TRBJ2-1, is DSGVTQTPKHLITATGQRVTLRCSPRSGDLSVYWYQQSLDQGLQFLIQYYNGEERAKGNILERFSAQQFPDLHSELNLSSLELGDSALYFCASSISVEQFFGPGTRLTVL.

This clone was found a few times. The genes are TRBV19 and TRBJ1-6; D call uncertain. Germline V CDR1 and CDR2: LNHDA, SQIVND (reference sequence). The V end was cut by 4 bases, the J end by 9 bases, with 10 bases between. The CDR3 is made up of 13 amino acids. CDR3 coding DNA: TGTGCCAGTAGTAGCGAGGGAAGTTCACCCCTCCACTTT. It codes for CASSSEGSSPLHF.

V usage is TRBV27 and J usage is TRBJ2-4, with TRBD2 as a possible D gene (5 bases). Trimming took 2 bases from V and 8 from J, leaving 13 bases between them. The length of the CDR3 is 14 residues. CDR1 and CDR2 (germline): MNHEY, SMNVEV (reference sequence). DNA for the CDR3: TGTGCCAGCAGTTTAAACCCCGGACTGGACATTCAGTACTTC. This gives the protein CASSLNPGLDIQYF.

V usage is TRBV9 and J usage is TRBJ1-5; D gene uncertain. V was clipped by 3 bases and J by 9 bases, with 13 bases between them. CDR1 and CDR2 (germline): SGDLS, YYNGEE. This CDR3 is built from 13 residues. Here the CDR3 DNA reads TGTGCCAGCAGCGCGTCAGAGGTAGGGCCCCAGCATTTT. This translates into CASSASEVGPQHF.

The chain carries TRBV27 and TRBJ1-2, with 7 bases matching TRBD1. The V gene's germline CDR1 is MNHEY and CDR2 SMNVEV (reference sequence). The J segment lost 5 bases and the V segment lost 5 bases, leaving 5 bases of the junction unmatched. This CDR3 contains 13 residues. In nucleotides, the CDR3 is TGTGCCAGCAGTGAATCGACAGGGTATGGCTACACCTTC. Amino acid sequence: CASSESTGYGYTF.

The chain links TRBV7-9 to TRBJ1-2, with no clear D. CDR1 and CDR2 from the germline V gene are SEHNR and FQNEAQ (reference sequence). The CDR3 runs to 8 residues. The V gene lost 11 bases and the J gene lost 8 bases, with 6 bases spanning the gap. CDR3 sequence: CAPSGYTF. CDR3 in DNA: TGTGCCCCTTCCGGCTACACCTTC.

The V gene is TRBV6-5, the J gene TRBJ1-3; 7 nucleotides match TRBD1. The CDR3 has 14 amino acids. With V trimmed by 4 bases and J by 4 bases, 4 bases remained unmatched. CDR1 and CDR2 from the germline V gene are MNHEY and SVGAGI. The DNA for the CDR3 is TGTGCCAGCAGTTTCGGGACAGAAGGAAACACCATATATTTT. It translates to CASSFGTEGNTIYF.

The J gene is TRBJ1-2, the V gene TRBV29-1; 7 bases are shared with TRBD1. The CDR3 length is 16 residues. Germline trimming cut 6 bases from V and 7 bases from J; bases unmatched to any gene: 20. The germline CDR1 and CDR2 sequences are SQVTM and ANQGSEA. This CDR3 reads CSVNSGTAPFSGGYTF. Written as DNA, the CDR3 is TGCAGCGTGAACTCCGGGACAGCTCCATTTTCTGGTGGCTACACCTTC.

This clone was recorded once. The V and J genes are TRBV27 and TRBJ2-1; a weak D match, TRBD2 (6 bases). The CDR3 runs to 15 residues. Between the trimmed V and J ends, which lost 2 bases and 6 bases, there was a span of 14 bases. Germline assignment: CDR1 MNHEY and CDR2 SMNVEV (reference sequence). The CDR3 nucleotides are TGTGCCAGCAGTTTAGGAGGGTCAGGAGCCAATGAGCAGTTCTTC. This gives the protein CASSLGGSGANEQFF.

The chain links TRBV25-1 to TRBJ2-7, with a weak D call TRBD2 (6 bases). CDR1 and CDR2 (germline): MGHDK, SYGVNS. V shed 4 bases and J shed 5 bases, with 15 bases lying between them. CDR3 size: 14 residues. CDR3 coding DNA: TGTGCCAGCAGTGCCCCGGGCGGGGTTGACGAGCAGTACTTC. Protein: CASSAPGGVDEQYF.

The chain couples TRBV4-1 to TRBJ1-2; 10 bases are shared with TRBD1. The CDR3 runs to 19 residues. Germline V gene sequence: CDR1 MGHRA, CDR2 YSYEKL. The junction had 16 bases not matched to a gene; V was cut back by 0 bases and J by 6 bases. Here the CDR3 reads CASSQEGGFRQGAWDGYTF. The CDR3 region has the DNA TGCGCCAGCAGCCAAGAAGGTGGATTTCGACAGGGGGCATGGGATGGCTACACCTTC.

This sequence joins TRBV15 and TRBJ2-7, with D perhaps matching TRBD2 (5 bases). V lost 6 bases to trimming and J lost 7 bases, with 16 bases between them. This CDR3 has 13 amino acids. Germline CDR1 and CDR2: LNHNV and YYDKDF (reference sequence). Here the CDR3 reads CATSMSRTGEQYF. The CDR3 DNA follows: TGTGCCACCAGTATGAGTCGTACGGGGGAGCAGTACTTC.